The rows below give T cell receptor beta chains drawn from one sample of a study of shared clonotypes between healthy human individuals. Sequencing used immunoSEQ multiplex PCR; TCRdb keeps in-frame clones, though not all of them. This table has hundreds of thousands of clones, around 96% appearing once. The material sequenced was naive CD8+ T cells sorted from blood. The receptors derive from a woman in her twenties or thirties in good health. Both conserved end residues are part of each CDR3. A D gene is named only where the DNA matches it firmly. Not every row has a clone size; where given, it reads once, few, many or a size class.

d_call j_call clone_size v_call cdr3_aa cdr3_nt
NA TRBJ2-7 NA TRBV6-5 CASSYSDRSYEQYF TGTGCCAGCAGTTACTCCGACAGATCCTACGAGCAGTACTTC
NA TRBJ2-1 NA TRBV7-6 CASSSRQDYNEQFF TGTGCCAGCAGCTCCAGACAGGACTACAATGAGCAGTTCTTC
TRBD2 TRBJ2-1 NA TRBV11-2 CASSLSGSYEQFF TGTGCCAGCAGCTTGAGCGGGAGTTATGAGCAGTTCTTC
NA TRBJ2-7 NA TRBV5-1 CASSRTQASYEQYF TGCGCCAGCAGCCGTACACAGGCATCCTACGAGCAGTACTTC
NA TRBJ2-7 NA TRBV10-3 CAISESGLRGSYEQYF TGTGCCATCAGTGAGAGCGGTTTGAGGGGATCCTACGAGCAGTACTTC
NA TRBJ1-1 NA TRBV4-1 CASSQEGEGTNTEAFF TGCGCCAGCAGCCAAGAAGGAGAGGGGACGAACACTGAAGCTTTCTTT
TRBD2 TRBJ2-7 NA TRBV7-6 CASSLARTSGLNYEQYF TGTGCCAGCAGCTTAGCCCGGACTAGCGGGCTTAACTACGAGCAGTACTTC
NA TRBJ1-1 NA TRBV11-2 CASSLGVTEAFF TGTGCCAGCAGCTTAGGGGTTACTGAAGCTTTCTTT
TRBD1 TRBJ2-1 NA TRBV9 CASSAGDRGPLSRSDEQFF TGTGCCAGCAGCGCGGGGGACAGGGGGCCCCTCTCCCGGAGCGATGAGCAGTTCTTC
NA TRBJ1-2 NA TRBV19 CASSIDLYHYGYTF TGTGCCAGTAGTATTGACCTATACCACTATGGCTACACCTTC
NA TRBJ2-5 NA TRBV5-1 CASSFGLEETQYF TGCGCCAGCAGCTTCGGACTGGAAGAGACCCAGTACTTC
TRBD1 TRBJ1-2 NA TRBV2 CASGSSGQGNYGYTF TGTGCCAGCGGATCATCCGGACAGGGGAACTATGGCTACACCTTC
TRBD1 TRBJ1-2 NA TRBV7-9 CASSGMDRAVTNYGYTF TGTGCCAGCAGCGGAATGGACAGGGCGGTAACTAACTATGGCTACACCTTC
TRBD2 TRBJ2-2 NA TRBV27 CASRSGVGRTGELFF TGTGCCAGCAGGAGCGGGGTCGGACGAACCGGGGAGCTGTTTTTT
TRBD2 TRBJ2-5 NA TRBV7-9 CASSHSLAGGKETQYF TGTGCCAGCAGCCACAGTCTCGCGGGGGGTAAAGAGACCCAGTACTTC
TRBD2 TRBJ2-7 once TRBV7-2 CASSLEAGAYEQYF TGTGCCAGCAGCTTAGAAGCGGGGGCCTACGAGCAGTACTTC
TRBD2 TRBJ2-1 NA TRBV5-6 CASRASPREGPGNEQFF TGTGCCAGCAGGGCGTCCCCTCGGGAGGGCCCCGGAAATGAGCAGTTCTTC
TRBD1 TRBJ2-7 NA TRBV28 CASRNPTRQGMYEQYF TGTGCCAGCCGTAACCCCACCAGACAGGGGATGTACGAGCAGTACTTC
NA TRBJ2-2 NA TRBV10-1 CASGIEAGELFF TGCGCCAGCGGAATAGAGGCCGGGGAGCTGTTTTTT
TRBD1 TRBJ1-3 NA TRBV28 CASSSPRTGAGNTIYF TGTGCCAGCAGTTCACCCCGGACAGGGGCTGGAAACACCATATATTTT
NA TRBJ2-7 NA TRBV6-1 CASSEDVTGRDYEQYF TGTGCCAGCAGTGAAGATGTTACAGGGAGAGACTACGAGCAGTACTTC
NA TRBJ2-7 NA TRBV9 CASSVGLQSYEQYF TGTGCCAGCAGCGTGGGGCTACAATCCTACGAGCAGTACTTC
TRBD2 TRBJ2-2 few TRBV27 CASSPRASGRYGELFF TGTGCCAGCAGTCCCCGGGCTAGCGGGAGGTACGGGGAGCTGTTTTTT
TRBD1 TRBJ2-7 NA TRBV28 CASSSSGGSGEQYF TGTGCCAGCAGTTCCTCAGGGGGTTCAGGCGAGCAGTACTTC